A single sample gave rise to the 21 T cell receptor beta chains below, sequenced in a study of blood T cells in healthy people across ages. Using a J-beta primer mix together with a sample-barcoded 5' primer, a second PCR was run for roughly 7 to 11 cycles. MiXCR was run by TCRdb on the 5' RACE reads, yielding one entry per CDR3 protein. Of about 1,500,000 distinct CDR3 sequences listed, about 40% are singletons. Specimen: blood. The receptors originated from a young woman in good health.

This clonotype has only a few counts. The rearrangement joins TRBV6-6 to TRBJ1-5; D not certain. Trimming removed 8 bases at V and 5 bases at J, with 16 bases between. The CDR3 extends over 14 amino acids. Germline CDR1 reads MNHNY; CDR2 reads SVGAGI (reference sequence). The CDR3 nucleotides are TGTGCCAGCTGTTTAACGGCCTGGGATCAGCCCCAGCATTTT. Translated: CASCLTAWDQPQHF.

A remark on this clonotype: One junction end disagrees with the germline gene, perhaps due to a read error. This chain links TRBV20-1 with TRBJ2-7; the match to TRBD2 covers 9 bases. Germline V gene sequence: CDR1 DFQATT, CDR2 SNEGSKA (reference sequence). CDR3 length: 14 residues. The CDR3 spells CSARSSGRINEQYF. CDR3 sequence (DNA): TGCAGTGCTAGGTCGAGCGGGAGGATAAACGAGCAGTATTTC.

The DNA for the CDR3 is TGTGCCAGCAGTTACCGACCGGGGCTTTACGAGCAGTACTTC. As protein: CASSYRPGLYEQYF. V gene TRBV6-2 or TRBV6-3 combines with J gene TRBJ2-7; D is perhaps TRBD1 or TRBD2 (5 bases each). Germline V CDR1 and CDR2: MNHEY, SVGEGT. Trimming removed 2 bases at V and 4 bases at J, with 12 bases between. The CDR3 has 14 amino acids.

V usage is TRBV6-6 and J usage is TRBJ2-3, with 11 positions matching TRBD2. Germline CDR1 reads MNHNY; CDR2 reads SVGAGI (reference sequence). The CDR3 totals 16 residues. J was trimmed by 8 bases and V by 2 bases; bases with no gene match: 9. The CDR3 is CASSYVASGRTPTQYF. CDR3 bases: TGTGCCAGCAGTTACGTGGCTAGCGGGAGGACTCCTACGCAGTATTTT.

The gene calls are TRBV20-1 and TRBJ1-4; 7 bases line up with TRBD1. V was clipped by 0 bases and J by 7 bases; unmatched bases: 5. CDR1 is DFQATT and CDR2 is SNEGSKA in the germline V gene (reference sequence). The CDR3 is 14 residues long. The CDR3 bases are TGCAGTGCTAGAGATCTACAGGGGAGTGAAAAACTGTTTTTT. Translated: CSARDLQGSEKLFF.

V and J are TRBV11-2 and TRBJ1-2; no clear D. The V gene lost 5 bases and the J gene lost 5 bases, with 18 bases spanning the gap. CDR1 is SGHAT and CDR2 is FQNNGV in the germline V gene. The CDR3 runs 15 residues. The CDR3 sequence: CASSPRRALAYGYTF. The CDR3 nucleotides read TGTGCCAGCAGCCCGAGGAGGGCATTGGCATATGGCTACACCTTC. Based on the CDR3 plus reference TRBV11-2 and TRBJ1-2, the full variable domain is EAGVAQSPRYKIIEKRQSVAFWCNPISGHATLYWYQQILGQGPKLLIQFQNNGVVDDSQLPKDRFSAERLKGVDSTLKIQPAKLEDSAVYLCASSPRRALAYGYTFGSGTRLTVV.

This clonotype came up a few times. This chain joins TRBV6-5 and TRBJ2-5, with D possibly TRBD2 on 5 matching bases. CDR1 is MNHEY, CDR2 SVGAGI, per germline. The CDR3 consists of 14 residues. V was pared by 6 bases and J by 5 bases, with 16 bases between. The CDR3 nucleotides read TGTGCCAGCAGAAAAATCACGGAGCGGGAGACCCAGTACTTC. The encoded protein is CASRKITERETQYF.

This sequence joins TRBV28 and TRBJ2-1; unclear D gene. Germline V lookup: CDR1 MDHEN, CDR2 SYDVKM. Trimming cost V 5 bases and J 8 bases, with 13 bases left between them. CDR3 length: 13 residues. CDR3 sequence: CASSAPMAYEQFF. DNA of the CDR3: TGTGCCAGCAGTGCGCCGATGGCGTATGAGCAGTTCTTC.

The chain is built from TRBV2 and TRBJ2-6; no reliable D call. This CDR3 region has 14 residues. Germline CDR1 is SNHLY and CDR2 is FYNNEI. Trimming left V 8 bases short and J 4 bases short, with 12 bases between. CDR3 sequence (DNA): TGTGCCAGCGGAGTTCTCCAGGGGGCCAACGTCCTGACTTTC. Encoded protein: CASGVLQGANVLTF.

In its sample, this clonotype was seen a few times. The chain carries TRBV20-1 and TRBJ2-1; no clear D gene. Germline V gene data show CDR1 as DFQATT and CDR2 as SNEGSKA (reference sequence). The V and J ends lost 5 bases and 5 bases respectively, with 16 bases between them. This CDR3 spans 14 amino acids. CDR3 protein: CSAQPTALNNEQFF. CDR3 nucleotide sequence: TGCAGTGCTCAGCCCACCGCCCTTAACAATGAGCAGTTCTTC.

This chain links TRBV6-5 with TRBJ2-7; possible D gene TRBD2, 6 bases. The V end lost 9 bases, the J end lost 3 bases, and 18 bases lay between the germline ends. Germline CDR1 and CDR2: MNHEY and SVGAGI. CDR3 length: 14 residues. CDR3 sequence reads: CASWGAGSYYEQYF. CDR3 in DNA: TGTGCCAGTTGGGGCGCGGGGAGCTACTACGAGCAGTACTTC.

The gene calls are TRBV5-1 and TRBJ2-3; D might be TRBD1 (5 bases). The CDR3 covers 15 residues. V lost 3 bases and J 6 bases, leaving 17 bases between the germline ends. The germline CDR1 and CDR2 sequences are SGHRS and YFSETQ. In nucleotides, the CDR3 is TGCGCCAGCAGCTCCGGTGCAGGGCGATTGGATACGCAGTATTTT. This encodes CASSSGAGRLDTQYF.

This clonotype was seen more than once but under ten times. The chain couples TRBV4-1 to TRBJ2-5; D not certain. V was trimmed by 1 base and J by 1 base, leaving 13 bases between them. The CDR3 has 16 residues. CDR1 and CDR2 (germline): MGHRA, YSYEKL. The CDR3 sequence is CASSQGHSVTQETQYF. The CDR3 coding sequence is TGCGCCAGCAGCCAAGGTCACAGCGTAACCCAAGAGACCCAGTACTTC.

V usage is TRBV20-1 and J usage is TRBJ2-7; TRBD1 agrees at 9 bases. The CDR3 is 17 residues long. V lost 0 bases, J lost 3 bases, and 12 bases stayed unmatched. Germline lookup yields CDR1 DFQATT and CDR2 SNEGSKA (reference sequence). CDR3 sequence reads: CSARDPFNRGPLYEQYF. In DNA, the CDR3 is TGCAGTGCTAGAGATCCCTTTAACAGGGGGCCCCTCTACGAGCAGTACTTC.

This clonotype has just a few counts. This chain uses TRBV6-6 with TRBJ2-1, with 8 bases that match TRBD1. The J call may be wrong; the DNA end is better matched by TRBJ2-7. CDR1 is MNHNY and CDR2 is SVGAGI in the germline V gene (reference sequence). This CDR3 has 16 amino acids. In DNA, the CDR3 is TGTGCCAGCACCCCGCTTTCGGGACAGGCCTACAATGAGCAGTACTTC. It specifies CASTPLSGQAYNEQYF.

The genes are TRBV20-1 and TRBJ2-2; D is possibly TRBD2 (6 bases). V was trimmed by 5 bases and J by 6 bases, leaving 13 bases between them. Germline values: CDR1 DFQATT, CDR2 SNEGSKA (reference sequence). There are 13 residues in the CDR3. The CDR3 region is CSAPRGGAGELFF. Written as DNA, the CDR3 is TGCAGTGCTCCCCGTGGCGGGGCCGGGGAGCTGTTTTTT.

The V and J genes are TRBV28 and TRBJ2-3; D perhaps matches TRBD2 (6 bases). V lost 3 bases and J 6 bases, leaving 25 bases between the germline ends. This CDR3 is 18 amino acids long. CDR1 and CDR2 from the germline V gene are MDHEN and SYDVKM. CDR3 in DNA: TGTGCCAGCAGTTTTACCGGAGCGGGTTTCCCTTCGGGGGATACGCAGTATTTT. This codes for CASSFTGAGFPSGDTQYF.

This rearrangement joins TRBV10-1 to TRBJ1-2; D is unclear. V was cut by 3 bases and J by 8 bases, with 16 bases left in between. Germline V gene data show CDR1 as WNHNN and CDR2 as SYGVQD (reference sequence). The CDR3 contains 14 residues. DNA of the CDR3: TGCGCCAGCAGTGAATCCAGAAGCGTCGGCGGCTACACCTTC. This codes for CASSESRSVGGYTF.

This clonotype was observed many times. The chain links TRBV5-1 to TRBJ1-2; TRBD1 agrees at 7 bases. The CDR3 extends over 16 amino acids. J gave up 4 bases and V 4 bases, and 13 bases lay outside the gene matches. Looked up from germline, CDR1 is SGHRS and CDR2 is YFSETQ. The CDR3 bases are TGCGCCAGCAGCACAGCTCCACTGGGACAGACCTATGGCTACACCTTC. It translates to CASSTAPLGQTYGYTF.

The V call is TRBV20-1, the J call TRBJ2-7; 10 bases agree with TRBD1. CDR3 length: 14 amino acids. CDR1 DFQATT and CDR2 SNEGSKA come from the germline V gene (reference sequence). The DNA of the CDR3 is TGCAGCGCCCCCCTGTTGGGGACAGGGGTCGAGCAGTACTTC. This translates into CSAPLLGTGVEQYF.

The chain uses TRBV21-1 and TRBJ1-2; the listed D gene, TRBD1, was not tested against the DNA. TRBV21-1 is annotated as a pseudogene. There are 17 residues in the CDR3. The CDR3, as DNA: TGTGCCAGCAGCACCCCAAAGGGGAGTTCCTGTAACTATGGCTACACCTTC. This codes for CASSTPKGSSCNYGYTF.